These 11 T cell receptor beta chains were all obtained from the same sample, sequenced in a study of response to subunit inactivated influenza vaccine. TCRdb processed the RT-PCR reads anew with MiXCR; each CDR3 protein has one entry. In the table there are hundreds of thousands of distinct CDR3 sequences, around 8% of which are singletons. Source: PBMCs from blood, taken about 24 months after vaccination. These receptors came from a man between 45 and 75 years old who received an inactivated influenza vaccine.

V usage is TRBV28 and J usage is TRBJ1-2; TRBD1 matches at 9 bases. CDR3 length: 14 residues. Trimming at V came to 5 bases and at J to 7 bases, leaving 8 bases not matched to a gene. Germline V lookup: CDR1 MDHEN, CDR2 SYDVKM. Here the CDR3 reads CASSGPGQGPGYTF. For the CDR3, the DNA is TGTGCCAGCAGTGGGCCGGGACAGGGTCCTGGCTACACCTTC.

The CDR3 spells CASSQGPAGGDTEAFF. CDR3 DNA: TGTGCCAGCAGCCAAGGTCCGGCCGGTGGAGACACTGAAGCTTTCTTT. This chain connects TRBV4-2 to TRBJ1-1; D ambiguous. CDR1 and CDR2 from the germline V gene are LGHNA and YNFKEQ. CDR3 length: 16 residues. With 1 base removed from V and 3 bases from J, the gap between germline ends came to 15 bases.

This sequence joins TRBV7-2 and TRBJ2-3; 7 nucleotides match TRBD2. The V segment lost 6 bases and the J segment 5 bases; nucleotides outside the gene matches: 8. Per the germline V gene, CDR1 is SGHTA and CDR2 is FQGNSA. The CDR3 runs 14 residues. CDR3 nucleotide sequence: TGTGCCAGCAGGAGGACCGGGGGGATAGATACGCAGTATTTT. Translation: CASRRTGGIDTQYF.

This clonotype was seen at least ten times. The J gene is TRBJ2-3, the V gene TRBV12-3 or TRBV12-4; 7 bases map to TRBD2. This CDR3 is 15 amino acids long. V dropped 6 bases and J dropped 1; count of bases not matched to a gene: 7. CDR3 sequence (DNA): TGTGCCAGCAGCCCATGGGCGGGGGGCACAGATACGCAGTATTTT. This sequence encodes CASSPWAGGTDTQYF.

The chain carries TRBV29-1 and TRBJ2-7; D is possibly TRBD1 (6 bases). V was trimmed by 4 bases and J by 1 base, leaving 14 bases between them. CDR1 and CDR2 from the germline V gene are SQVTM and ANQGSEA. CDR3 length equals 14 residues. In DNA, the CDR3 is TGCAGCGTTGGAGGCGGGCAGGGGTCCTACGAGCAGTACTTC. It specifies CSVGGGQGSYEQYF.

This clonotype was counted many times. This sequence joins TRBV6-1 and TRBJ2-2; 7 bases agree with TRBD2. Germline V CDR1 and CDR2: MNHNS, SASEGT. The CDR3 runs 16 residues. Trimming cost V 5 bases and J 1 base; bases outside gene matches: 7. The CDR3 region is CASSPWGGKNTGELFF. CDR3 DNA: TGTGCCAGCAGTCCATGGGGAGGGAAGAACACCGGGGAGCTGTTTTTT.

The chain couples TRBV20-1 to TRBJ2-3; 10 nucleotides align to TRBD2. Germline V CDR1 and CDR2: DFQATT, SNEGSKA (reference sequence). V lost 1 base and J lost 6; bases outside the gene matches: 7. CDR3 length: 15 amino acids. CDR3 in amino acids: CSARVKAGGHDTQYF. DNA for the CDR3: TGCAGTGCTAGAGTTAAAGCGGGGGGGCACGATACGCAGTATTTT.

This clonotype was counted many times. The CDR3 reads CASTRVAGELFF. The CDR3 DNA is TGTGCCAGTACCAGGGTAGCCGGGGAGCTGTTTTTT. The rearrangement uses TRBV28 and TRBJ2-2, with D possibly being TRBD1 (5 bases). The CDR3 length is 12 residues. V lost 9 bases to trimming and J lost 6 bases, with 11 bases between them. The germline V gene encodes CDR1 MDHEN and CDR2 SYDVKM.

At least ten counts were recorded for this clonotype. The chain joins TRBV5-1 to TRBJ2-1, with D possibly being TRBD1 (6 bases). This CDR3 has 14 residues. Trimming took off 5 bases at V and 4 bases at J, with 13 bases between the two ends. Germline lookup yields CDR1 SGHRS and CDR2 YFSETQ. CDR3 nucleotide sequence: TGCGCCAGCAGAGGCTCAGGGGCATACAATGAGCAGTTCTTC. This encodes CASRGSGAYNEQFF.

This clonotype was counted only a few times. The J gene is TRBJ1-2, the V gene TRBV19; maybe TRBD1 (6 bases). CDR3 size: 14 residues. The V gene's germline CDR1 is LNHDA and CDR2 SQIVND (reference sequence). Trimming removed 4 bases from V and 4 bases from J, with 13 bases in between. CDR3 region: CASSSYRVGYGYTF. In nucleotides, the CDR3 is TGTGCCAGTAGTAGTTACAGGGTCGGCTATGGCTACACCTTC. Supplemented by reference TRBV19 and TRBJ1-2, the full variable domain reads DGGITQSPKYLFRKEGQNVTLSCEQNLNHDAMYWYRQDPGQGLRLIYYSQIVNDFQKGDIAEGYSVSREKKESFPLTVTSAQKNPTAFYLCASSSYRVGYGYTFGSGTRLTVV.

This clonotype turned up a few times. V usage is TRBV4-3 and J usage is TRBJ2-2; D unresolved. Looked up from germline, CDR1 is LGHNA and CDR2 is YSLEER. Trimming shortened V by 0 bases and J by 5 bases, and 7 bases separated the two germline ends. There are 14 residues in the CDR3. Here the CDR3 reads CASSQERRTGELFF. As DNA, the CDR3 is TGCGCCAGCAGCCAAGAGCGCAGGACCGGGGAGCTGTTTTTT.